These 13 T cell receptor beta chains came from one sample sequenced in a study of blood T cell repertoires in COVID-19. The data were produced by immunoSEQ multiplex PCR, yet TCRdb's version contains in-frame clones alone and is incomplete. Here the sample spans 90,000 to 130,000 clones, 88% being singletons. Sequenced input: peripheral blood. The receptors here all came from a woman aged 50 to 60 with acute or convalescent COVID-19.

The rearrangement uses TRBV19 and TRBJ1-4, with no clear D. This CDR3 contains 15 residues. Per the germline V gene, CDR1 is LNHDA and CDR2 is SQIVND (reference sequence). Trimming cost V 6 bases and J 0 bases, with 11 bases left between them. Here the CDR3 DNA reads TGTGCCAGTAGCCCTCGCAGAACAACTAATGAAAAACTGTTTTTT. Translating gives CASSPRRTTNEKLFF.

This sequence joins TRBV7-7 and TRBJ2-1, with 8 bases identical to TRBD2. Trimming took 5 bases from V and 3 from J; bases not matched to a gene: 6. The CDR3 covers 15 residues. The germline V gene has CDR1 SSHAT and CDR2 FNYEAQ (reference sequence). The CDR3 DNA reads TGTGCCAGCAGCCTCCGGCGGGAGGACTACAATGAGCAGTTCTTC. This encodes CASSLRREDYNEQFF. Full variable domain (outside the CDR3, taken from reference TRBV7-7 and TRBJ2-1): GAGVSQSPRYKVTKRGQDVTLRCDPISSHATLYWYQQALGQGPEFLTYFNYEAQPDKSGLPSDRFSAERPEGSISTLTIQRTEQRDSAMYRCASSLRREDYNEQFFGPGTRLTVL.

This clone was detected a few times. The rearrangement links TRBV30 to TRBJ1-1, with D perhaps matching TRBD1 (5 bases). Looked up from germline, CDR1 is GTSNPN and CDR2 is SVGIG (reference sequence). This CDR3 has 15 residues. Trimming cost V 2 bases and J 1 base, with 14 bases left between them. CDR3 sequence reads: CAWSREGLRNTEAFF. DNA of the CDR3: TGTGCCTGGAGTCGGGAGGGGTTAAGGAACACTGAAGCTTTCTTT.

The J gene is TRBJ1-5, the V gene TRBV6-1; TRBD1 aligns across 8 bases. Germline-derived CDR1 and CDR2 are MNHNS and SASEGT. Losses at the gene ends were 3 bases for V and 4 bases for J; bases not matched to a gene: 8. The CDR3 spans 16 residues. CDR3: CASSENRGNGNQPQHF. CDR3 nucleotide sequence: TGTGCCAGCAGTGAGAACAGGGGGAATGGTAATCAGCCCCAGCATTTT.

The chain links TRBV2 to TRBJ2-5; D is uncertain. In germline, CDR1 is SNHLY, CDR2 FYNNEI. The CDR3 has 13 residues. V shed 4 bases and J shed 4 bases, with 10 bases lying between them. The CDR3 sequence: CASSVSMRETQYF. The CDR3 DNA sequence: TGTGCCAGCAGTGTTAGCATGCGAGAGACCCAGTACTTC.

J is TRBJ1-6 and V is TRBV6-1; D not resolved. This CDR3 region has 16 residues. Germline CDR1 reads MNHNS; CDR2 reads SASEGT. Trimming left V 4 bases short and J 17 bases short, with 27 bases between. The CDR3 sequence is CASSVQSSSKTGRVHF. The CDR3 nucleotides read TGTGCCAGCAGTGTTCAGTCCAGCAGTAAGACCGGCCGGGTCCACTTT.

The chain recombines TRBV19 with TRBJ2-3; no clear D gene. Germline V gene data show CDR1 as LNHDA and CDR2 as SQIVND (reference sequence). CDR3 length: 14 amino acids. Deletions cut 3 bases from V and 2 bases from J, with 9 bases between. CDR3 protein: CASSISPFTDTQYF. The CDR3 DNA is TGTGCCAGTAGTATCTCTCCTTTCACAGATACGCAGTATTTT.

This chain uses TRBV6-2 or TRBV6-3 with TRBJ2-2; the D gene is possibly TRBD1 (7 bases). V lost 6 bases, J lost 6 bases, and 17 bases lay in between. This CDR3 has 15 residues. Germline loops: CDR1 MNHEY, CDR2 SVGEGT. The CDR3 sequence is CASSSTGWRAGELFF. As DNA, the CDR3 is TGTGCCAGCAGCTCGACAGGGTGGAGGGCCGGGGAGCTGTTTTTT.

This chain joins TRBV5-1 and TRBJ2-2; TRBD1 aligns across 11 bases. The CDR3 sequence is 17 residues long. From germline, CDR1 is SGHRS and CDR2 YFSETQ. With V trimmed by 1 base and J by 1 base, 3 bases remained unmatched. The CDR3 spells CASSLRTGGLNTGELFF. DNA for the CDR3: TGCGCCAGCAGCTTGAGGACAGGGGGCCTGAACACCGGGGAGCTGTTTTTT.

The CDR3 nucleotides read TGTGCCAGCTCGCCCCCCCCCGACGACTTACCGCACATCTACAATGAGCAGTTCTTC. Protein product: CASSPPPDDLPHIYNEQFF. The chain couples TRBV18 to TRBJ2-1; D is unresolved. The CDR3 runs 19 residues. Deletions cut 6 bases from V and 3 bases from J, with 27 bases between. Per germline, CDR1 KGHSH and CDR2 LQKENI.

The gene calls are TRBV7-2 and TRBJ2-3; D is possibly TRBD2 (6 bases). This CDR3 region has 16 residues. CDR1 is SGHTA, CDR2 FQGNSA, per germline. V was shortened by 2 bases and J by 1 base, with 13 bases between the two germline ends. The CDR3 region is CASSLMGGPGTDTQYF. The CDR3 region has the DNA TGTGCCAGCAGCTTAATGGGGGGTCCAGGCACAGATACGCAGTATTTT.

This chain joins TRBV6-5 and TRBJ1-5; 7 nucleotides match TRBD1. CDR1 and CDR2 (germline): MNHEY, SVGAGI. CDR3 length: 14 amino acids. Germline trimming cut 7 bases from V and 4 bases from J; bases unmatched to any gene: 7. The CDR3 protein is CASTVTGTNQPQHF. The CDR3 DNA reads TGTGCCAGCACCGTGACAGGGACTAATCAGCCCCAGCATTTT.

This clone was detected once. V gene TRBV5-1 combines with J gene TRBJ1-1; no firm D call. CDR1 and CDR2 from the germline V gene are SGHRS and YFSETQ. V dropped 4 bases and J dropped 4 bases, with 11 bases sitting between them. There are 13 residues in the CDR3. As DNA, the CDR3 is TGCGCCAGCAGCATCTTTACGGGCACTGAAGCTTTCTTT. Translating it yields CASSIFTGTEAFF.